These T cell receptor beta chains were read from a single sample in a study of T cells in Graves' hyperthyroidism and ophthalmopathy. TCRdb analysed the multiplex PCR reads with MiXCR anew, one entry per CDR3 protein. The sample records 700,000 to 850,000 distinct CDR3 sequences, around a third being singletons. Material for sequencing was blood. These receptors were collected from a woman aged 40 to 55 with Graves' hyperthyroidism. Both conserved end residues are part of each CDR3. Fields, in order: V gene, clone size, D gene, J gene, CDR3 protein, CDR3 DNA. The D gene is left open where the match is weak. The size entry is marked missing in some rows and otherwise reads once, few, many or a size class.

TRBV19,-,-,TRBJ1-5,CASSMGPTNQPQHF,TGTGCCAGTAGTATGGGGCCGACTAATCAGCCCCAGCATTTT
TRBV28,few,-,TRBJ1-6,CASTRGARDSPLHF,TGTGCCAGCACTCGAGGGGCTAGGGATTCACCCCTCCACTTT
TRBV7-2,many,-,TRBJ1-2,CASSLGPIGSYYGYTF,TGTGCCAGCAGCTTAGGCCCGATCGGAAGTTACTATGGCTACACCTTC
TRBV27,-,TRBD1,TRBJ1-2,CASSSGTGHNGYTF,TGTGCCAGCAGTTCCGGGACAGGACATAATGGCTACACCTTC
TRBV11-3,-,TRBD1,TRBJ1-2,CASSLDREADCGYTF,TGTGCCAGCAGCTTGGACAGGGAGGCGGACTGTGGCTACACCTTC
TRBV7-8,few,-,TRBJ1-6,CASSLQAGAYNSPLHF,TGTGCCAGCAGCTTACAGGCAGGGGCCTATAATTCACCCCTCCACTTT
TRBV6-6,many,TRBD1,TRBJ1-6,CASSNDRGHSPLHF,TGTGCCAGCAGTAACGACAGGGGGCATTCACCCCTCCACTTT
TRBV20-1,-,-,TRBJ2-7,CSAGKQNSYEQYF,TGCAGTGCTGGGAAACAGAACTCCTACGAGCAGTACTTC
TRBV6-5,-,-,TRBJ1-5,CASSYDDNQPQHF,TGTGCCAGCAGTTACGATGATAATCAGCCCCAGCATTTT
TRBV29-1,-,-,TRBJ2-5,CSARAGWQETQYF,TGCAGCGCTCGGGCGGGTTGGCAAGAGACCCAGTACTTC
TRBV6-6,-,TRBD1,TRBJ2-7,CASKNGTGLGVGYF,TGTGCCAGCAAAAATGGGACAGGGCTGGGAGTAGGGTACTTC
TRBV20-1,-,-,TRBJ2-2,CSARDLGRAGELFF,TGCAGTGCTAGAGATTTAGGACGAGCCGGGGAGCTGTTTTTT
TRBV5-1,-,-,TRBJ2-7,CAFSGSYEQYF,TGTGCCTTCAGCGGCTCCTACGAGCAGTACTTC
TRBV7-9,-,-,TRBJ1-1,CASSLDRGGSLF,TGTGCCAGCAGCTTAGATCGTGGGGGATCTTTGTTT
TRBV12-3/TRBV12-4,many,-,TRBJ1-1,CASSLMYTNTEAFF,TGTGCCAGCAGTTTAATGTACACCAACACTGAAGCTTTCTTT
TRBV7-2,-,-,TRBJ1-1,CASRNSERERTGEAFF,TGTGCCAGCAGGAACTCTGAGCGGGAGCGCACCGGGGAAGCTTTCTTT
TRBV5-4,few,-,TRBJ2-5,CASSLNGRDSQYF,TGTGCCAGCAGCTTGAATGGGCGGGACTCTCAGTACTTC
TRBV6-1,-,-,TRBJ1-1,CASRDSAATEAFF,TGTGCCAGCAGAGACAGCGCCGCCACTGAAGCTTTCTTT
TRBV6-6,-,TRBD1,TRBJ1-4,CASSSDRGAEKLFF,TGTGCCAGCAGTTCCGACAGGGGGGCTGAAAAACTGTTTTTT
TRBV6-1,-,TRBD1,TRBJ1-1,CASRTQDRGETEAFF,TGTGCCAGCAGAACCCAGGACAGGGGGGAAACTGAAGCTTTCTTT
TRBV5-1,-,-,TRBJ1-2,CASSSTDGRSRYGYTF,TGCGCCAGCAGCTCCACGGACGGACGCAGTCGCTATGGCTACACCTTC
TRBV10-1,-,-,TRBJ1-2,CANSPGLGGYTF,TGCGCCAACTCGCCGGGGCTGGGAGGCTACACCTTC
TRBV19,-,-,TRBJ2-7,CASSIRGGGQIYEQYF,TGTGCCAGTAGTATTAGAGGAGGGGGACAGATCTACGAGCAGTACTTC
TRBV5-1,few,-,TRBJ1-1,CASSLEAPPGAEAFF,TGCGCCAGCAGCTTGGAGGCCCCACCTGGCGCTGAAGCTTTCTTT
TRBV10-3,-,-,TRBJ1-1,CATLDQVSTEAFF,TGTGCCACCCTGGACCAGGTTAGCACTGAAGCTTTCTTT
TRBV7-6,many,TRBD1,TRBJ1-4,CASSLQGVAGKLFF,TGTGCCAGCAGCTTACAGGGGGTTGCAGGGAAACTGTTTTTT
TRBV12-3/TRBV12-4,-,-,TRBJ1-4,CASSPKEKLFF,TGTGCCAGCAGCCCCAAGGAAAAACTGTTTTTT
TRBV4-3,few,TRBD2,TRBJ2-7,CASSQDWTSGRWSYEQYF,TGCGCCAGCAGCCAAGATTGGACTAGCGGGAGGTGGAGCTACGAGCAGTACTTC
TRBV29-1,-,TRBD1,TRBJ1-1,CSVDRQGNTEAFF,TGCAGCGTTGATAGACAGGGGAACACTGAAGCTTTCTTT
TRBV12-3/TRBV12-4,many,-,TRBJ1-1,CASGTSVRVTEAFF,TGTGCCAGCGGGACAAGTGTGAGGGTCACTGAAGCTTTCTTT
TRBV11-2,-,-,TRBJ1-1,CASSHQALNTEAFF,TGTGCCAGCAGCCATCAGGCTCTGAACACTGAAGCTTTCTTT
TRBV28,few,-,TRBJ1-5,CASSLVDSSPQHF,TGTGCCAGCAGTTTGGTAGACAGTTCCCCCCAGCATTTT
TRBV30,-,-,TRBJ2-7,CAWRTKGYYEQYF,TGTGCCTGGAGAACCAAGGGATACTACGAGCAGTACTTC
TRBV7-2,-,TRBD1,TRBJ2-1,CASSLVAGGGNEQFF,TGTGCCAGCAGCTTAGTGGCAGGGGGCGGGAATGAGCAGTTCTTC
TRBV5-1,-,TRBD2,TRBJ2-7,CASRILGLARDEQYF,TGCGCCAGCCGAATCTTAGGACTAGCACGCGACGAGCAGTACTTC
TRBV2,many,-,TRBJ1-6,CASSQSNSPLHF,TGTGCCAGCAGCCAGTCTAATTCACCCCTCCACTTT
TRBV7-2,once,-,TRBJ2-7,CASSLRGALGQYF,TGTGCCAGCAGCTTACGGGGGGCCTTAGGGCAGTACTTC
TRBV2,few,TRBD1,TRBJ1-2,CASGRTGGNYGYTF,TGTGCCAGCGGGAGGACAGGGGGCAACTATGGCTACACCTTC
TRBV7-2,-,-,TRBJ1-3,CASSLAHVSSGNTIYF,TGTGCCAGCAGCTTAGCCCACGTGAGCTCTGGAAACACCATATATTTT
TRBV10-3,-,TRBD2,TRBJ2-5,CAIASSGGPKETQYF,TGTGCCATCGCCTCTAGCGGGGGGCCAAAAGAGACCCAGTACTTC
TRBV19,-,TRBD2,TRBJ2-5,CASSIGGLAGETQYF,TGTGCCAGTAGTATTGGAGGGCTAGCGGGAGAGACCCAGTACTTC
TRBV6-1,-,-,TRBJ2-2,CASREHPFTRELFF,TGTGCCAGCAGGGAACATCCCTTCACCAGGGAGCTGTTTTTT
TRBV10-3,many,-,TRBJ2-2,CAISESPGGSTGELFF,TGTGCCATCAGTGAGTCGCCAGGGGGGAGCACCGGGGAGCTGTTTTTT
TRBV10-3,-,-,TRBJ2-7,CAIRSEHYGQYF,TGTGCCATCAGATCCGAACACTACGGGCAGTACTTC
TRBV5-6,-,TRBD2,TRBJ2-7,CASCGLGTSGIYEQYF,TGTGCCAGCTGCGGCTTGGGGACTAGCGGGATTTACGAGCAGTACTTC
TRBV6-5,-,-,TRBJ1-1,CASSYSWDVNTEAFF,TGTGCCAGCAGTTACTCTTGGGACGTGAACACTGAAGCTTTCTTT
TRBV12-3/TRBV12-4,-,-,TRBJ1-3,CASSFFGGLGNTIYF,TGTGCCAGCAGTTTTTTTGGAGGGCTTGGAAACACCATATATTTT
TRBV5-1,-,TRBD1,TRBJ1-5,CASSQWTGGNQPPHF,TGCGCCAGCAGCCAGTGGACAGGGGGCAATCAGCCCCCGCATTTT
TRBV3-1,few,TRBD2,TRBJ2-5,CASSQDGGDETQYF,TGTGCCAGCAGCCAAGATGGGGGGGATGAGACCCAGTACTTC
TRBV9,few,TRBD1,TRBJ2-2,CASSVRMDRVGPDTGELFF,TGTGCCAGCAGCGTACGAATGGACAGGGTTGGACCTGACACCGGGGAGCTGTTTTTT
TRBV19,-,TRBD1,TRBJ1-6,CASSIMNAGTGTPLHF,TGTGCCAGTAGTATAATGAACGCGGGGACAGGGACACCCCTCCACTTT
TRBV7-3,-,TRBD2,TRBJ2-1,CASRASGGANEQFF,TGTGCCAGCCGGGCTAGCGGGGGGGCAAATGAGCAGTTCTTC
TRBV4-3,-,-,TRBJ1-5,CASSLPMVGRRPNQPQHF,TGCGCCAGCAGCCTCCCAATGGTTGGCAGACGGCCCAATCAGCCCCAGCATTTT
TRBV7-2,-,-,TRBJ1-3,CASSADISGNTIYF,TGTGCCAGCTCGGCGGACATCTCTGGAAACACCATATATTTT